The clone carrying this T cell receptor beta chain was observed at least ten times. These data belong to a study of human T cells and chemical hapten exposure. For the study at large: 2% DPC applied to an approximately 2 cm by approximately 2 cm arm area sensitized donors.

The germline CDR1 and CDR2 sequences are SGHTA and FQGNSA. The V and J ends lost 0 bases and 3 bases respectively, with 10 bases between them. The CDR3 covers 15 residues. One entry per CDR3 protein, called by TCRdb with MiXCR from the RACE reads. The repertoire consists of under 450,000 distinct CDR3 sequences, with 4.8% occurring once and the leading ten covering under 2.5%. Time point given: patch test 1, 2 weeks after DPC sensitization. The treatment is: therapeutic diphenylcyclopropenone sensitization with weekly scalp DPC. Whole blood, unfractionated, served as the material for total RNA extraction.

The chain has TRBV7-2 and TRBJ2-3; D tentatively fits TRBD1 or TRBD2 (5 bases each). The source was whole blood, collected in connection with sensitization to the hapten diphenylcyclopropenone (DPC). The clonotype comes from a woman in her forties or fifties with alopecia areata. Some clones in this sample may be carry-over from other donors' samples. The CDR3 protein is CASSLAGDRTDTQYF. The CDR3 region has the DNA TGTGCCAGCAGCTTAGCTGGGGACCGGACAGATACGCAGTATTTT.